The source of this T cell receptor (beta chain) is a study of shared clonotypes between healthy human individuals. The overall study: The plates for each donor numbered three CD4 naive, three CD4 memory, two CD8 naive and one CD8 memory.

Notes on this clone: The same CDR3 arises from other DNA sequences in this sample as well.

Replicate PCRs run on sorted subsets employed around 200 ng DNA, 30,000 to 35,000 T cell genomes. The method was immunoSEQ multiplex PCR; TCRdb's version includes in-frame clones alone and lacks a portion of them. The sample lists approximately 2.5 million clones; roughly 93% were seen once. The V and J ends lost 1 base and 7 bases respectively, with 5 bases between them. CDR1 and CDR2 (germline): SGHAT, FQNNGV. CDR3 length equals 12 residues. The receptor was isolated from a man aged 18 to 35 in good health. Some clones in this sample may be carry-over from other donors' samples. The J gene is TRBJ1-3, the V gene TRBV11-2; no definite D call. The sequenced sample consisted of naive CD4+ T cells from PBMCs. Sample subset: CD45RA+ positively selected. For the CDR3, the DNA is TGTGCCAGCAGCTTAGTCGGGAACACCATATATTTT. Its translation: CASSLVGNTIYF.